The rows below give T cell receptor beta chains drawn from one sample of a study of cytomegalovirus exposure and HLA in healthy donors. The protocol was immunoSEQ multiplex PCR, while the TCRdb copy is restricted to in-frame clones and leaves out a portion. The data show 180,000 or so clones, with 82% seen just once and 6.5% held by the top ten. The sample consisted of PBMCs. The source is a woman aged 50 to 60 in good health and CMV-seropositive. Both conserved end residues are part of each CDR3. D genes are given only for firm matches. Clone size is stated in some rows and not others, as once, few, many or a class when expanded.

NA	NA	TRBV18	TRBJ2-1	TGTGCCAGCTCACCAACGTCGGGAAGCTCCTACAATGAGCAGTTCTTC	CASSPTSGSSYNEQFF
NA	TRBD2	TRBV5-1	TRBJ2-1	TGCGCCAGCAGCTTGGACCCTAGCGGGGCATACAATGAGCAGTTCTTC	CASSLDPSGAYNEQFF
NA	TRBD2	TRBV5-1	TRBJ2-3	TGCGCCAGCAGCCCACAAGGCTTAGCGGGTCCTACAGATACGCAGTATTTT	CASSPQGLAGPTDTQYF
NA	NA	TRBV10-1	TRBJ2-1	TGCGCCAGCAGTGAGTCCGCCGGGACACGAAATGAGCAGTTCTTC	CASSESAGTRNEQFF
NA	TRBD1	TRBV19	TRBJ1-1	TGTGCCAGTAGTACTGCCCGGGACAGGGGGAACACTGAAGCTTTCTTT	CASSTARDRGNTEAFF
NA	NA	TRBV10-1	TRBJ2-6	TGCGCCAGCAGTGCAGGCTCTGGGGCCAACGGCCTGACTTTC	CASSAGSGANGLTF
NA	NA	TRBV28	TRBJ2-5	TGTGCCAGCAACAGTATCCAAGAGACCCAGTACTTC	CASNSIQETQYF
few	NA	TRBV6-5	TRBJ1-2	TGTGCCAGCAGTCGACAGAAATATGGCTACACCTTC	CASSRQKYGYTF
NA	NA	TRBV27	TRBJ2-5	TGTGCCAGCAGTCCCCTGTCGGTCAGGGCGCAAGGGTTCTTAGCCCAGTACTTC	CASSPLSVRAQGFLAQYF
NA	NA	TRBV10-3	TRBJ1-1	TGTGCCATCAGTGAGTCGATAGGGACCCTAGCGGACACTGAAGCTTTCTTT	CAISESIGTLADTEAFF
NA	NA	TRBV27	TRBJ2-1	TGTGCCAGCAGTTTAGTGGCCGGGTCTCGCCTTAGCTCCTACAATGAGCAGTTCTTC	CASSLVAGSRLSSYNEQFF
NA	TRBD1	TRBV28	TRBJ1-4	TGTGCCAGCAGCCAACAGGGGGCCCGTAGTGAAAAACTGTTTTTT	CASSQQGARSEKLFF
NA	NA	TRBV19	TRBJ2-2	TGTGCCAGTAGTACGGTGTGGAGGGGCGGGGAGCTGTTTTTT	CASSTVWRGGELFF
once	TRBD1	TRBV2	TRBJ2-6	TGTGCCAGCAGTGCGACAGGGAATGGGGCCAACGTCCTGACTTTC	CASSATGNGANVLTF
NA	TRBD1	TRBV2	TRBJ2-1	TGTGCCAGCAGTGCTTCAGGGGGCGGTAACAATGAGCAGTTCTTC	CASSASGGGNNEQFF
NA	TRBD1	TRBV4-1	TRBJ1-1	TGCGCCAGCAGCCTACCGGGACAGGGTTACACTGAAGCTTTCTTT	CASSLPGQGYTEAFF